A single sample is the source of the 28 T cell receptor beta chains below, sequenced in a study of blood T cell repertoires in COVID-19. Sequenced by immunoSEQ multiplex PCR; TCRdb stores in-frame clones only, minus some. The sample lists roughly 120,000 clones, 90% seen once, with roughly 5% in the top ten. The sample comprised peripheral blood. The receptors derive from a man aged 60 to 75 with COVID-19, enrolled during active disease.

The chain combines TRBV12-3 or TRBV12-4 with TRBJ2-3; tentative D call: TRBD2 (5 bases). The V and J ends lost 7 bases and 6 bases respectively, with 11 bases between them. CDR3 size: 12 residues. This chain's CDR3 is CASTWRVDTQYF. The CDR3 coding sequence is TGTGCCAGCACCTGGCGGGTGGATACGCAGTATTTT.

The chain employs TRBV5-5 and TRBJ2-5; possibly TRBD2 for D (7 bases). This CDR3 comprises 16 residues. The germline V gene has CDR1 SGHKS and CDR2 YYEKEE (reference sequence). Trimming left V 4 bases short and J 1 base short, with 17 bases between. In nucleotides, the CDR3 is TGTGCCAGCAGCCCGGTGGGGGGGGCTAGCCAAGAGACCCAGTACTTC. Its translation: CASSPVGGASQETQYF. The full variable domain, its missing parts supplied by reference TRBV5-5 and TRBJ2-5, is DAGVTQSPTHLIKTRGQQVTLRCSPISGHKSVSWYQQVLGQGPQFIFQYYEKEERGRGNFPDRFSARQFPNYSSELNVNALLLGDSALYLCASSPVGGASQETQYFGPGTRLLVL.

This clone was observed a single time. The chain joins TRBV29-1 to TRBJ1-2, with TRBD1 matching 7 bases. The CDR3 is 15 amino acids. Unmatched junction bases numbered 4, after V lost 0 bases and J lost 0 bases. Germline CDR1 reads SQVTM; CDR2 reads ANQGSEA. The CDR3 coding sequence is TGCAGCGTTGAAGATAGGGGGCCAACTAACTATGGCTACACCTTC. It translates to CSVEDRGPTNYGYTF.

The chain employs TRBV15 and TRBJ2-3; D might be TRBD1 (6 bases). The CDR3 has 15 residues. Germline CDR1 is LNHNV and CDR2 is YYDKDF (reference sequence). Deletions cut 0 bases from V and 6 bases from J, with 13 bases between. The CDR3 nucleotides read TGTGCCACCAGCAGAGACAGGGGAAATTCCGATACGCAGTATTTT. As protein: CATSRDRGNSDTQYF. Full variable domain (remainder filled in from reference TRBV15 and TRBJ2-3): DAMVIQNPRYQVTQFGKPVTLSCSQTLNHNVMYWYQQKSSQAPKLLFHYYDKDFNNEADTPDNFQSRRPNTSFCFLDIRSPGLGDTAMYLCATSRDRGNSDTQYFGPGTRLTVL.

The chain has TRBV6-5 and TRBJ2-1; D might be TRBD2 (5 bases). V shed 8 bases and J shed 5 bases, with 19 bases lying between them. Germline V gene lookup returns CDR1 MNHEY and CDR2 SVGAGI. The CDR3 runs to 15 residues. The CDR3 nucleotides read TGTGCCAGCCGGGAAAACGGGAAGAATAACAATGAGCAGTTCTTC. It codes for CASRENGKNNNEQFF.

This clone was detected once. The chain has TRBV30 and TRBJ2-2, with a weak D call TRBD2 (6 bases). The germline V gene encodes CDR1 GTSNPN and CDR2 SVGIG (reference sequence). The V gene lost 3 bases and the J gene lost 0 bases, with 8 bases spanning the gap. This CDR3 contains 14 residues. In nucleotides, the CDR3 is TGTGCCTGGAGGCGGGATACGAACACCGGGGAGCTGTTTTTT. Translated: CAWRRDTNTGELFF. Drawing the rest from reference TRBV30 and TRBJ2-2, the complete variable domain is SQTIHQWPATLVQPVGSPLSLECTVEGTSNPNLYWYRQAAGRGLQLLFYSVGIGQISSEVPQNLSASRPQDRQFILSSKKLLLSDSGFYLCAWRRDTNTGELFFGEGSRLTVL.

With regard to this clone: A read error may produce the germline difference seen at one junction end. The chain carries TRBV6-1 and TRBJ2-3; 8 bases are a match to TRBD2. The CDR3 runs 14 residues. In germline, CDR1 is MNHNS, CDR2 SASEGT. The CDR3 spells CASSQAGGTDTQYF. In DNA, the CDR3 is TGTGCCAGCAGTCAAGCGGGAGGCACAGATACGCAGTATTTT.

As DNA, the CDR3 is TGTGCCAGCAGCCGTGGGGGGGCGGCATCCTACAATGAGCAGTTCTTC. Protein: CASSRGGAASYNEQFF. V is TRBV21-1 and J is TRBJ2-1; the table's D call of TRBD2 was not tested on the DNA. TRBV21-1 is flagged as a pseudogene. The CDR3 length is 16 residues.

The J gene is TRBJ2-2, the V gene TRBV5-1, with D unclear. The CDR3 is made up of 14 amino acids. Germline CDR1 reads SGHRS; CDR2 reads YFSETQ. Trimming left V 4 bases short and J 0 bases short, with 7 bases between. CDR3 sequence reads: CASSPTSNTGELFF. For the CDR3, the DNA is TGCGCCAGCAGCCCGACTTCGAACACCGGGGAGCTGTTTTTT.

The chain is built from TRBV5-4 and TRBJ2-5, with TRBD2 identical over 10 bases. CDR1 is SGHNT and CDR2 is YYREEE in the germline V gene (reference sequence). Losses at the gene ends were 4 bases for V and 5 bases for J; bases not matched to a gene: 14. This CDR3 contains 17 residues. CDR3 in DNA: TGTGCCAGCAGCCGGACGGGACTAGCGTTGAGCAGGGAGACCCAGTACTTC. Its protein product is CASSRTGLALSRETQYF.

The chain combines TRBV6-5 with TRBJ1-5, with 8 nucleotides matching TRBD1. Per germline, CDR1 MNHEY and CDR2 SVGAGI. V lost 4 bases and J lost 3; bases outside the gene matches: 2. This CDR3 has 14 amino acids. This CDR3 reads CASSSGGINQPQHF. The CDR3 nucleotides read TGTGCCAGCAGTTCAGGGGGCATCAATCAGCCCCAGCATTTT.

The V call is TRBV2, the J call TRBJ2-7; 11 nucleotides align to TRBD2. V shed 4 bases, J shed 6 bases, and the junction held 5 bases outside the gene matches. Per the germline V gene, CDR1 is SNHLY and CDR2 is FYNNEI. The CDR3 loop spans 14 amino acids. CDR3 sequence reads: CASSVSGRAVEQYF. In DNA, the CDR3 is TGTGCCAGCAGTGTTAGCGGGAGGGCCGTCGAGCAGTACTTC.

The rearrangement joins TRBV21-1 to TRBJ2-7; TRBD2, as called in the table, went unchecked against the DNA. TRBV21-1 counts as a pseudogene. The length of the CDR3 is 13 residues. For the CDR3, the DNA is TGTGCCAGCAGCAAAGAACCGTCGGGAGAGCAGTACTTC. Protein sequence: CASSKEPSGEQYF.

The genes are TRBV7-3 and TRBJ2-3; TRBD1 agrees at 8 bases. Germline CDR1 is SGHTA and CDR2 is FQGTGA. The V and J ends lost 5 bases and 4 bases, in that order; junction bases with no gene match: 8. The CDR3 is 15 amino acids. Here the CDR3 DNA reads TGTGCCAGCAGCCCCCCAGGGGGCAGCTCAGATACGCAGTATTTT. Protein sequence: CASSPPGGSSDTQYF.

This chain joins TRBV12-5 and TRBJ2-2, with D perhaps TRBD2 (5 bases). The V gene lost 1 base and the J gene lost 7 bases, with 10 bases spanning the gap. Germline loops: CDR1 LGHNT, CDR2 FRNRAP. The CDR3 is 14 amino acids. The CDR3 is CASGLGIGNGELFF. The CDR3 nucleotides read TGTGCTAGTGGTTTGGGCATCGGGAACGGGGAGCTGTTTTTT.

This chain joins TRBV9 and TRBJ2-5; TRBD2 agrees at 9 bases. Trimming removed 0 bases from V and 9 bases from J; junction bases left unmatched: 9. Germline CDR1 is SGDLS and CDR2 is YYNGEE. This CDR3 has 15 amino acids. CDR3 DNA: TGTGCCAGCAGCGTAGGGCCGGGACTAGCTTTTCCCCAGTACTTC. Residues: CASSVGPGLAFPQYF.

This clone was detected only a few times. The V and J genes are TRBV9 and TRBJ2-3, with 9 bases fitting TRBD2. The V and J ends lost 0 bases and 2 bases, in that order; junction bases with no gene match: 7. CDR1 is SGDLS, CDR2 YYNGEE, per germline. The CDR3 sequence is 17 residues long. CDR3 sequence (DNA): TGTGCCAGCAGCGTAGCAGGCGGGAGGGGATCCACAGATACGCAGTATTTT. It specifies CASSVAGGRGSTDTQYF.

The chain recombines TRBV11-3 with TRBJ1-1; possibly TRBD1 for D (6 bases). Per the germline V gene, CDR1 is SGHNT and CDR2 is YENEEA. The V end lost 5 bases, the J end lost 5 bases, and 12 bases lay between the germline ends. This CDR3 has 13 residues. CDR3 protein: CASSPGTYTEAFF. CDR3 DNA: TGTGCCAGCAGCCCCGGGACATATACTGAAGCTTTCTTT.

This chain links TRBV7-9 with TRBJ2-7; D is uncertain. The CDR3 is made up of 13 amino acids. The germline V gene encodes CDR1 SEHNR and CDR2 FQNEAQ (reference sequence). V dropped 4 bases and J dropped 3 bases, with 10 bases sitting between them. The chain's CDR3 is CASSSLGHYEQYF. The CDR3 coding sequence is TGTGCCAGCAGCTCCCTGGGCCACTACGAGCAGTACTTC. Full variable domain (missing parts from reference TRBV7-9 and TRBJ2-7): DTGVSQNPRHKITKRGQNVTFRCDPISEHNRLYWYRQTLGQGPEFLTYFQNEAQLEKSRLLSDRFSAERPKGSFSTLEIQRTEQGDSAMYLCASSSLGHYEQYFGPGTRLTVT.

J is TRBJ2-5 and V is TRBV11-2; D gene ambiguous. The V and J ends lost 2 bases and 0 bases respectively, with 10 bases between them. The CDR3 loop spans 15 amino acids. Germline V gene sequence: CDR1 SGHAT, CDR2 FQNNGV. The CDR3 reads CASSLRWQDQETQYF. The DNA for the CDR3 is TGTGCCAGCAGCTTAAGATGGCAGGACCAAGAGACCCAGTACTTC.

This clone was counted once. The CDR3 DNA reads as TGTGCCAGCAGTGAAGTTAAGGGCGGGAGGCATCAGCCCCAGCATTTT. Protein: CASSEVKGGRHQPQHF. The V call is TRBV6-1, the J call TRBJ1-5; no clear D. Germline V gene data show CDR1 as MNHNS and CDR2 as SASEGT. V gave up 1 base and J gave up 5 bases, with 15 bases separating them. This CDR3 comprises 16 residues.

The chain is built from TRBV10-3 and TRBJ2-7; 10 bases fit TRBD2. CDR3 length: 15 residues. V was clipped by 5 bases and J by 3 bases; unmatched bases: 7. From germline, CDR1 is ENHRY and CDR2 SYGVKD. CDR3 DNA sequence: TGTGCCATCAGTCCAAGCGGGAGGGCCCTCTACGAGCAGTACTTC. Its protein product is CAISPSGRALYEQYF.

V is TRBV12-3 or TRBV12-4 and J is TRBJ1-4; 7 bases are shared with TRBD1. Trimming at V came to 2 bases and at J to 16 bases, leaving 4 bases not matched to a gene. The CDR3 totals 11 residues. CDR3 protein: CASSLKDRAFF. In DNA, the CDR3 is TGTGCCAGCAGTTTAAAAGACAGGGCGTTTTTT.

The rearrangement joins TRBV6-4 to TRBJ2-5; the D is unclear. Trimming pared 3 bases from V and 2 bases from J, leaving 7 bases between. CDR1 MRHNA and CDR2 SNTAGT come from the germline V gene. This CDR3 region has 13 residues. Here the CDR3 reads CASSENSQETQYF. The CDR3 bases are TGTGCCAGCAGTGAAAACTCGCAAGAGACCCAGTACTTC.

The V and J genes are TRBV5-6 and TRBJ2-4, with 15 bases that match TRBD2. Germline-derived CDR1 and CDR2 are SGHDT and YYEEEE. This CDR3 contains 15 residues. V shed 3 bases and J 8 bases; nucleotides not matched to a gene: 3. Written as DNA, the CDR3 is TGTGCCAGCAGCTCATGGACTAGCGGGAGGGACATTCAGTACTTC. It encodes CASSSWTSGRDIQYF.

The genes are TRBV18 and TRBJ1-2, with 10 bases aligning to TRBD1. Germline-derived CDR1 and CDR2 are KGHSH and LQKENI. Trimming removed 1 base from V and 6 bases from J; junction bases left unmatched: 2. CDR3 length: 14 amino acids. CDR3 nucleotides: TGTGCCAGCTCACCACGGGACAGGGGAGATGGCTACACCTTC. Protein product: CASSPRDRGDGYTF.

This clone has just one count. The chain links TRBV30 to TRBJ2-1; 9 bases match TRBD2. Per germline, CDR1 GTSNPN and CDR2 SVGIG (reference sequence). After removal of 2 bases from V and 6 bases from J, the junction contained 5 bases not matched to a gene. The CDR3 is 14 residues long. The DNA of the CDR3 is TGTGCCTGGAGTCTGGCGGGAGGGTTCAATGAGCAGTTCTTC. Encoded protein: CAWSLAGGFNEQFF. Filled out from reference TRBV30 and TRBJ2-1, the complete variable domain reads SQTIHQWPATLVQPVGSPLSLECTVEGTSNPNLYWYRQAAGRGLQLLFYSVGIGQISSEVPQNLSASRPQDRQFILSSKKLLLSDSGFYLCAWSLAGGFNEQFFGPGTRLTVL.

The chain is built from TRBV7-9 and TRBJ2-1; TRBD1 is a possible D gene (5 bases). In germline, CDR1 is SEHNR, CDR2 FQNEAQ (reference sequence). The CDR3 is made up of 16 amino acids. V was shortened by 5 bases and J by 5 bases, with 19 bases between the two germline ends. CDR3 in amino acids: CASSPLRSGKHNEQFF. CDR3 coding DNA: TGTGCCAGCAGCCCCCTCCGATCAGGGAAGCACAATGAGCAGTTCTTC.